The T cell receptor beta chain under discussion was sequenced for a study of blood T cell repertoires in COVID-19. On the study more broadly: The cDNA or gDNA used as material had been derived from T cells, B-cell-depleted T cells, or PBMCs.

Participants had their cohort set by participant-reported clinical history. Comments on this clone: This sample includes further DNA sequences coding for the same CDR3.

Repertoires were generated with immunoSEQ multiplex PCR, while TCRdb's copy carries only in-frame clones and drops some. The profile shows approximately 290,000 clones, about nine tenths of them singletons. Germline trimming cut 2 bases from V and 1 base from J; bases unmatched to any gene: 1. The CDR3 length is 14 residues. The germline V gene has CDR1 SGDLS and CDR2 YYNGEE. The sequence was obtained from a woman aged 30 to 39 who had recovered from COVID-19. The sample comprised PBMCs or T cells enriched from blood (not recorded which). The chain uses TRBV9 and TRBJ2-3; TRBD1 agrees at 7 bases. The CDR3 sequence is CASSVGQGTDTQYF. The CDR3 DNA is TGTGCCAGCAGCGTCGGACAGGGCACAGATACGCAGTATTTT. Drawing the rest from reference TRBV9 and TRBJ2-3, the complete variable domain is DSGVTQTPKHLITATGQRVTLRCSPRSGDLSVYWYQQSLDQGLQFLIQYYNGEERAKGNILERFSAQQFPDLHSELNLSSLELGDSALYFCASSVGQGTDTQYFGPGTRLTVL.